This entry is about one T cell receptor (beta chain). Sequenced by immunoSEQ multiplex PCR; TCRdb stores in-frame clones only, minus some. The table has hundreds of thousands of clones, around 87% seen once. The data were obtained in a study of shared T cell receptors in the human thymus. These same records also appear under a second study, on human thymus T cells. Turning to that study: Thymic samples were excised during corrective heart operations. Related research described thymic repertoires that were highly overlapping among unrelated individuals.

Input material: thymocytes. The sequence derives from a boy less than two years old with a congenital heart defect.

CDR3 bases: TGTGCCAGCAGTCCCCTCTTACAAGAGACCCAGTACTTC. Protein sequence: CASSPLLQETQYF. The chain has TRBV27 and TRBJ2-5, with D hard to call. CDR3 size: 13 residues. The V gene lost 5 bases and the J gene lost 2 bases, with 9 bases spanning the gap. From germline, CDR1 is MNHEY and CDR2 SMNVEV (reference sequence).